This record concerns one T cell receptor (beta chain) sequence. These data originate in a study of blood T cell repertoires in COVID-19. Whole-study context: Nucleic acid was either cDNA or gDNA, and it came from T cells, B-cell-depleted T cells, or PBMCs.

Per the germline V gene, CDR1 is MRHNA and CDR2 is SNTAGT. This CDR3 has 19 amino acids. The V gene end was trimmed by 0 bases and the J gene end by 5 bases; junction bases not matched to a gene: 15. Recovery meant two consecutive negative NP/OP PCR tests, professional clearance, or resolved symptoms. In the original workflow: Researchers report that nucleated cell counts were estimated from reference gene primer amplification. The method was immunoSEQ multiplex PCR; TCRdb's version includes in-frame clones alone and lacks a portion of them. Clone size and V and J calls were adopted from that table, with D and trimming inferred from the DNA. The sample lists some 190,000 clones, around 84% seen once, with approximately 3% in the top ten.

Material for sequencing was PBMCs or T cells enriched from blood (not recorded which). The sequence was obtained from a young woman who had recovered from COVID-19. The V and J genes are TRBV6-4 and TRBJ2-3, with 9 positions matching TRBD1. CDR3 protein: CASSDSRAVGTGMGDTQYF. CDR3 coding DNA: TGTGCCAGCAGTGACTCGCGGGCTGTGGGGACAGGGATGGGAGATACGCAGTATTTT.